These T cell receptor beta chains were read from a single sample in a study of graft-versus-host responses after intestinal transplantation. Clones were read by immunoSEQ multiplex PCR, and TCRdb kept only the in-frame ones, dropping some. The sample shows 60,000 to 75,000 clones, approximately 91% of them seen only once. The specimen comprised ileum tissue, sampled 357 days after transplant. The receptor set was obtained from a human patient who received an intestinal transplant, so some T cells may come from the graft donor. Each CDR3 is given without its conserved first and last residue. Clone size is shown for a subset of rows, as once, few, many or a class of expanded clone.

size | V | CDR3
. | TRBV7-2 | ASSLYRDSYNEQF
. | TRBV11-2 | ASSLIQGDEQY
. | TRBV7-9 | ASSLVESDANYGYT
once | TRBV6-5 | ASSYSSAYEQY
. | TRBV9 | ASSVASSSTDTQY
. | TRBV18 | ASSPIPQAISGANVLT
few | TRBV6-5 | ASSYGTDYEQY
. | TRBV18 | ASSPPEGLNEKLF
. | TRBV23-1 | ASSQSVHPYNEQF
. | TRBV11-2 | ASSSDGYNEQF
. | TRBV29-1 | SVGLAGAFYEQY
. | TRBV14 | ASSQSGYEQY
. | TRBV28 | ASKGSRNIQY
once | TRBV9 | ASSVSPYRDGRNEQF
. | TRBV10-3 | AISEVVGSSYGYT
. | TRBV9 | ASSVEPGWTYGYT
. | TRBV4-2 | ASSQPGQLTSGANVLT
. | TRBV6-1 | ASSARDRLSNTGELF
. | TRBV7-2 | ASSSDRVAEAF
. | TRBV29-1 | SVGLAGLSSYEQY
. | TRBV30 | ACLSDRGSYEQY
. | TRBV30 | AWVAGGPEEQF
. | TRBV28 | ASRAVLWGSTEAF
. | TRBV12-1 | ASSFCFHEQY
. | TRBV12-5 | ASAPGQVTSQETQY
. | TRBV29-1 | SVCTSGNPYEQY
. | TRBV10-3 | AIELLQGAESTEAF
. | TRBV5-4 | ASSPSGGYEQY
. | TRBV29-1 | SSEDSLNYGYT
. | TRBV10-1 | ASSEDLRTGELF
. | TRBV7-9 | ASSLALGPRSNEQF
. | TRBV7-2 | ASSFPQDGNTEAF
once | TRBV9 | ASTRINTGELF